The 4 T cell receptor beta chains below all came from one sample that was sequenced in a study of blood T cell repertoires in COVID-19. TCRdb's table, derived via immunoSEQ multiplex PCR, lists solely in-frame clones and lacks some. The sample has about 220,000 clones, about 85% seen once. Sequenced material: peripheral blood. The receptors originated from a man in his forties or fifties who had recovered from COVID-19.

This clone has a handful of counts. The chain couples TRBV30 to TRBJ1-5, with D possibly matching TRBD1 (5 bases). The V gene's germline CDR1 is GTSNPN and CDR2 SVGIG (reference sequence). V lost 0 bases, J lost 6 bases, and 12 bases lay in between. The CDR3 is 14 amino acids. CDR3 in DNA: TGTGCCTGGAGTGTAAATGGGCAGGGTCAGCCCCAGCATTTT. This translates into CAWSVNGQGQPQHF. Full variable domain (outside the CDR3, taken from reference TRBV30 and TRBJ1-5): SQTIHQWPATLVQPVGSPLSLECTVEGTSNPNLYWYRQAAGRGLQLLFYSVGIGQISSEVPQNLSASRPQDRQFILSSKKLLLSDSGFYLCAWSVNGQGQPQHFGDGTRLSIL.

The J gene is TRBJ2-3, the V gene TRBV11-2; D perhaps matches TRBD2 (6 bases). Germline V gene sequence: CDR1 SGHAT, CDR2 FQNNGV. The ends were cut back, 1 base at V and 6 bases at J, with 14 bases in the middle. The CDR3 sequence is 15 residues long. This CDR3 is CASSLARGLKDTQYF. DNA of the CDR3: TGTGCCAGCAGCTTAGCCCGGGGGTTGAAGGATACGCAGTATTTT.

The chain recombines TRBV19 with TRBJ1-1; D is undetermined. This CDR3 has 14 amino acids. Per the germline V gene, CDR1 is LNHDA and CDR2 is SQIVND (reference sequence). V was clipped by 5 bases and J by 0 bases, with 10 bases between them. CDR3 sequence (DNA): TGTGCCAGTAGTCCGAAGACACTGAACACTGAAGCTTTCTTT. As protein: CASSPKTLNTEAFF.

This chain links TRBV18 with TRBJ2-5, with no clear D. CDR3 length: 13 amino acids. V lost 3 bases, J lost 4 bases, and 9 bases lay in between. Germline values: CDR1 KGHSH, CDR2 LQKENI. The CDR3 DNA reads as TGTGCCAGCTCACCCAACTACCTAGAGACCCAGTACTTC. This gives the protein CASSPNYLETQYF.